This is a list of T cell receptor beta chains from one sample in a study of beta chain features in type 1 diabetes. TCRdb's copy holds only in-frame clones and misses some; the assay was immunoSEQ multiplex PCR. The sample shows 400,000 to 600,000 clones, around 28% of them seen only once. Sequenced input: naive CD4+ T cells from blood. Every receptor here comes from a man in his late teens or twenties in good health. Each CDR3 is given with its conserved first and last residue. A D gene is named only where the DNA matches it firmly. The size entry is marked missing in some rows and otherwise reads once, few, many or a size class.

-	-	TRBV25-1	TRBJ2-2	CASSDRRGHTGELFF	TGTGCCAGCAGTGATCGGAGGGGGCACACCGGGGAGCTGTTTTTT
-	-	TRBV7-8	TRBJ2-3	CASSQDTYTDTQYF	TGTGCCAGCAGCCAAGACACTTACACAGATACGCAGTATTTT
TRBD2	-	TRBV7-3	TRBJ2-1	CASSPRGLAPYNEQFF	TGTGCCAGCAGCCCGAGGGGACTAGCGCCCTACAATGAGCAGTTCTTC
-	few	TRBV7-2	TRBJ1-1	CASSLSANTEAFF	TGTGCCAGCAGCTTATCGGCGAACACTGAAGCTTTCTTT
TRBD2	-	TRBV9	TRBJ2-7	CASSSLAGSYEQYF	TGTGCCAGCAGCTCATTAGCGGGATCCTACGAGCAGTACTTC
TRBD2	few	TRBV7-6	TRBJ2-1	CASSLKGLAGGGNEQFF	TGTGCCAGCAGCTTAAAGGGTCTAGCGGGTGGAGGAAATGAGCAGTTCTTC
-	-	TRBV9	TRBJ2-1	CASSVELGPNNEQFF	TGTGCCAGCAGCGTGGAGCTTGGCCCCAACAATGAGCAGTTCTTC
TRBD1	few	TRBV30	TRBJ2-7	CAWMIQRDRGLEQYF	TGTGCCTGGATGATCCAAAGGGACAGGGGGCTCGAGCAGTACTTC
-	-	TRBV5-8	TRBJ2-5	CASSHAASRAAETQYF	TGTGCCAGCAGCCATGCCGCGTCCAGGGCGGCAGAGACCCAGTACTTC
-	-	TRBV6-1	TRBJ2-5	CASSGQGGETQYF	TGTGCCAGCAGTGGACAGGGAGGAGAGACCCAGTACTTC
TRBD1	-	TRBV30	TRBJ1-1	CARRYRGGRSTEAFF	TGTGCCCGGAGGTACAGGGGGGGCCGGAGCACTGAAGCTTTCTTT
-	few	TRBV30	TRBJ1-1	CAWARTGPTEAFF	TGTGCCTGGGCGCGCACCGGTCCTACTGAAGCTTTCTTT
TRBD1	-	TRBV30	TRBJ1-1	CAWSVLGTENTEAFF	TGTGCCTGGAGTGTACTAGGGACAGAGAACACTGAAGCTTTCTTT
-	few	TRBV7-3	TRBJ1-1	CASSKERFTEAFF	TGTGCCAGCAGCAAAGAGAGGTTCACTGAAGCTTTCTTT
-	-	TRBV5-1	TRBJ2-5	CASSILRTGQETQYF	TGCGCCAGCAGCATCCTACGGACGGGCCAAGAGACCCAGTACTTC
-	few	TRBV12-5	TRBJ1-2	CASGLYSVTNYGYTF	TGTGCTAGTGGTTTGTACTCGGTGACAAACTATGGCTACACCTTC
TRBD1	-	TRBV18	TRBJ2-6	CASSPMDRDSGANVLTF	TGTGCCAGCTCACCCATGGACAGGGACTCTGGGGCCAACGTCCTGACTTTC
-	-	TRBV7-9	TRBJ2-3	CASREEGTDTQYF	TGTGCCAGCAGAGAGGAGGGCACAGATACGCAGTATTTT
-	-	TRBV5-4	TRBJ2-3	CASSGYTDTQYF	TGTGCCAGCAGCGGCTACACAGATACGCAGTATTTT
TRBD1	-	TRBV2	TRBJ2-5	CASSATGWLETQYF	TGTGCCAGCAGCGCGACAGGGTGGTTGGAGACCCAGTACTTC
TRBD2	-	TRBV30	TRBJ2-3	CAWKRLAEPTDTQYF	TGTGCCTGGAAAAGACTAGCGGAGCCCACAGATACGCAGTATTTT
-	few	TRBV28	TRBJ2-3	CASSYGGRDTQYF	TGTGCCAGCAGCTACGGCGGACGGGATACGCAGTATTTT
-	few	TRBV5-1	TRBJ2-5	CASSQLGETQYF	TGCGCCAGCAGCCAACTGGGTGAGACCCAGTACTTC
-	-	TRBV30	TRBJ2-7	CAWNREKQYF	TGTGCCTGGAACCGAGAAAAACAGTACTTC
-	few	TRBV29-1	TRBJ2-1	CSGWGPSDNEQFF	TGCAGCGGCTGGGGACCGAGTGACAATGAGCAGTTCTTC
TRBD1	-	TRBV5-4	TRBJ2-7	CASSPTGDSTYEQYF	TGTGCCAGCAGCCCAACAGGGGATTCAACCTACGAGCAGTACTTC
TRBD1	-	TRBV6-7	TRBJ1-1	CASSYSIECWDRDVTEAFF	TGTGCCAGCAGTTACTCTATCGAATGCTGGGACAGGGATGTCACTGAAGCTTTCTTT
-	-	TRBV4-3	TRBJ1-1	CASSQDYRAVTTEAFF	TGCGCCAGCAGCCAAGATTACAGGGCTGTAACCACTGAAGCTTTCTTT
-	few	TRBV1	TRBJ2-1	CTSSHPRGGIPGAEQFF	TGCACCAGCAGCCACCCGAGGGGCGGGATCCCGGGGGCTGAGCAGTTCTTC
TRBD1	few	TRBV4-3	TRBJ2-2	CASSPRMGQGTGELFF	TGCGCCAGCAGCCCAAGGATGGGACAGGGCACCGGGGAGCTGTTTTTT
-	-	TRBV25-1	TRBJ1-2	CASSSTYYGYTF	TGTGCCAGCAGTTCAACCTACTATGGCTACACCTTC
-	-	TRBV30	TRBJ1-2	CAWTATTGNGYTF	TGTGCCTGGACCGCCACAACGGGGAATGGCTACACCTTC
TRBD1	few	TRBV10-3	TRBJ1-2	CAISVDRGRAGGYTF	TGTGCCATCAGTGTGGACAGGGGCAGAGCTGGTGGCTACACCTTC
TRBD1	-	TRBV7-2	TRBJ1-2	CASSRDRANYGYTF	TGTGCCAGCAGCCGGGACAGGGCCAACTATGGCTACACCTTC
TRBD1	-	TRBV25-1	TRBJ2-7	CASIRTGAYEQYF	TGTGCCAGCATAAGGACAGGGGCCTACGAGCAGTACTTC
TRBD2	-	TRBV7-6	TRBJ2-3	CASSSRTSGTDTQYF	TGTGCCAGCAGCTCCCGGACTAGCGGAACAGATACGCAGTATTTT
-	few	TRBV18	TRBJ2-2	CASSPGTLSTGELFF	TGTGCCAGCTCACCGGGGACACTGAGCACCGGGGAGCTGTTTTTT
-	few	TRBV30	TRBJ1-1	CAWSVYSLNTEAFF	TGTGCCTGGAGTGTCTACAGTCTGAACACTGAAGCTTTCTTT
TRBD1	-	TRBV7-2	TRBJ1-1	CASSLAGTANTEAFF	TGTGCCAGCAGCTTAGCTGGGACAGCGAACACTGAAGCTTTCTTT
-	-	TRBV27	TRBJ1-1	CASRRTGKTEAFF	TGTGCCAGCAGAAGAACAGGGAAAACTGAAGCTTTCTTT
-	few	TRBV30	TRBJ2-3	CAWSVTSMADTQYF	TGTGCCTGGAGTGTAACTAGCATGGCAGATACGCAGTATTTT
TRBD1	-	TRBV7-9	TRBJ2-6	CASSWGTRDRGNGANVLTF	TGTGCCAGCAGCTGGGGAACCCGGGACAGGGGGAACGGGGCCAACGTCCTGACTTTC
-	few	TRBV30	TRBJ1-1	CANQGLSTEAFF	TGTGCCAACCAGGGGTTGAGCACTGAAGCTTTCTTT
-	few	TRBV7-2	TRBJ1-5	CASSLAGESNQPQHF	TGTGCCAGCAGCTTAGCGGGGGAGAGCAATCAGCCCCAGCATTTT
-	-	TRBV30	TRBJ2-7	CAWSYGIGTLYEQYF	TGTGCCTGGAGTTACGGGATCGGGACCCTCTACGAGCAGTACTTC
TRBD1	few	TRBV2	TRBJ1-3	CASRRDRAGNTIYF	TGTGCCAGCAGAAGGGACAGGGCGGGAAACACCATATATTTT
TRBD2	-	TRBV6-4	TRBJ2-3	CASSDSPSGGAQYF	TGTGCCAGCAGTGATTCACCTAGCGGGGGGGCACAGTATTTT
-	few	TRBV30	TRBJ1-2	CAWSGTGGGYTF	TGTGCCTGGAGTGGTACGGGAGGAGGCTACACCTTC
TRBD1	-	TRBV28	TRBJ1-2	CVTGVSNYGYTF	TGTGTAACAGGGGTATCTAACTATGGCTACACCTTC
TRBD1	few	TRBV7-2	TRBJ2-1	CASSVDRAVSEQFF	TGTGCCAGCAGCGTCGACAGGGCAGTTAGTGAGCAGTTCTTC
-	-	TRBV28	TRBJ2-1	CASRGSANEQFF	TGTGCCAGCAGGGGGTCGGCCAATGAGCAGTTCTTC
TRBD1	-	TRBV9	TRBJ2-5	CASSRTGYQETQYF	TGTGCCAGCAGCAGGACAGGGTACCAAGAGACCCAGTACTTC
TRBD1	once	TRBV29-1	TRBJ1-3	CSVEDRGGPGNTIYF	TGCAGCGTTGAAGATCGAGGGGGCCCTGGAAACACCATATATTTT